One sample yielded the 20 T cell receptor beta chains listed below, sequenced in a study of OX40 agonist ivuxolimab in advanced cancers. Produced via immunoSEQ multiplex PCR; TCRdb's table is partial and in-frame only. The profile shows around 55,000 clones, approximately 86% of them singletons. Sequencing was performed on CD4+ or CD8+ T cells sorted from blood, taken in a trial of the OX40 agonist ivuxolimab. Receptors originate from an adult with an advanced solid tumor such as melanoma, head and neck, liver or kidney cancer.

The rearrangement links TRBV30 to TRBJ1-5; D is unclear. The CDR3 is 13 residues long. CDR1 and CDR2 (germline): GTSNPN, SVGIG (reference sequence). Between the trimmed V and J ends, which lost 0 bases and 0 bases, there was a span of 3 bases. CDR3 region: CAWSVGSNQPQHF. CDR3 sequence (DNA): TGTGCCTGGAGTGTCGGTAGCAATCAGCCCCAGCATTTT. Together with reference TRBV30 and TRBJ1-5, the CDR3 gives the full variable domain: SQTIHQWPATLVQPVGSPLSLECTVEGTSNPNLYWYRQAAGRGLQLLFYSVGIGQISSEVPQNLSASRPQDRQFILSSKKLLLSDSGFYLCAWSVGSNQPQHFGDGTRLSIL.

The rearrangement uses TRBV6-6 and TRBJ2-1, with D perhaps assigned TRBD1 or TRBD2 (5 bases each). The CDR3 loop spans 13 amino acids. Germline values: CDR1 MNHNY, CDR2 SVGAGI (reference sequence). Deletions cut 5 bases from V and 4 bases from J, with 9 bases between. The CDR3: CASSKGRYNEQFF. CDR3 DNA: TGTGCCAGCAGTAAGGGACGGTACAATGAGCAGTTCTTC.

The chain has TRBV6-6 and TRBJ2-7; 7 bases fit TRBD1. CDR1 and CDR2 (germline): MNHNY, SVGAGI (reference sequence). The J segment lost 0 bases and the V segment lost 5 bases, leaving 7 bases of the junction unmatched. This CDR3 has 15 amino acids. CDR3 in amino acids: CASSPYRGSSYEQYF. In DNA, the CDR3 is TGTGCCAGCAGTCCCTACAGGGGAAGCTCCTACGAGCAGTACTTC.

The J gene is TRBJ1-2, the V gene TRBV30; perhaps TRBD1 as D (5 bases). The germline V gene has CDR1 GTSNPN and CDR2 SVGIG (reference sequence). CDR3 length: 13 residues. V shed 3 bases and J shed 0 bases, with 8 bases lying between them. CDR3 in DNA: TGTGCCTGGAGACGGGGGACTAACTATGGCTACACCTTC. It translates to CAWRRGTNYGYTF.

In this sample, this clone turned up once. V is TRBV29-1 and J is TRBJ2-1, with 14 nucleotides matching TRBD2. CDR3 length equals 16 residues. With 7 bases clipped from V and 4 bases from J, the junction kept 9 bases outside the gene matches. The V gene's germline CDR1 is SQVTM and CDR2 ANQGSEA. The CDR3 DNA follows: TGCAGCGGGACGGGACTAGCGGGAGATAGTTACAATGAGCAGTTCTTC. Encoded protein: CSGTGLAGDSYNEQFF.

The chain has TRBV6-5 and TRBJ2-3; D remains unclear. This CDR3 has 16 amino acids. V dropped 0 bases and J dropped 2 bases, with 12 bases sitting between them. CDR1 and CDR2 from the germline V gene are MNHEY and SVGAGI. CDR3 nucleotide sequence: TGTGCCAGCAGTTACTCGACGGGCCATTACACAGATACGCAGTATTTT. Protein product: CASSYSTGHYTDTQYF.

About this clone: Germline is not matched at one junction end, which may reflect a read error. This chain uses TRBV2 with TRBJ1-2; tentative D call: TRBD1 (6 bases). Germline CDR1 is SNHLY and CDR2 is FYNNEI. This CDR3 contains 14 residues. CDR3 sequence (DNA): TGTGCCAGCAGCAACACAGGGTCGGGGGAAGGCTACATCTTC. Translated: CASSNTGSGEGYIF.

The V gene is TRBV18, the J gene TRBJ2-3, with D perhaps matching TRBD1 (6 bases). From germline, CDR1 is KGHSH and CDR2 LQKENI. Trimming cost V 5 bases and J 5 bases, with 11 bases left between them. The CDR3 extends over 13 amino acids. The CDR3 DNA is TGTGCCAGCTCAACTGGGGGCGGAGATACGCAGTATTTT. Its protein is CASSTGGGDTQYF.

This sequence joins TRBV19 and TRBJ1-4, with D perhaps matching TRBD1 (6 bases). CDR1 and CDR2 (germline): LNHDA, SQIVND (reference sequence). This CDR3 spans 13 amino acids. Trimming took 6 bases from V and 7 from J, leaving 12 bases between them. The CDR3 bases are TGTGCCAGTAGAACGGGGGGCGGTGAAAAACTGTTTTTT. It specifies CASRTGGGEKLFF.

The chain is built from TRBV27 and TRBJ1-2; D ambiguous. The germline CDR1 and CDR2 sequences are MNHEY and SMNVEV (reference sequence). This CDR3 has 13 amino acids. Deletions cut 0 bases from V and 6 bases from J, with 8 bases between. The CDR3 coding sequence is TGTGCCAGCAGTTTATCTTGGGGTAATGGCTACACCTTC. Residues: CASSLSWGNGYTF.

The rearrangement uses TRBV20-1 and TRBJ2-7; D is unclear. Germline CDR1 reads DFQATT; CDR2 reads SNEGSKA (reference sequence). The CDR3 covers 11 residues. The germline V and J ends were trimmed by 4 bases and 3 bases, with 7 bases remaining between them. The CDR3 DNA sequence: TGCAGTGCTACCGGGCGCTACGAGCAGTACTTC. It encodes CSATGRYEQYF.

This chain joins TRBV6-1 and TRBJ2-3; 9 positions match TRBD1. CDR3 length: 14 residues. The germline CDR1 and CDR2 sequences are MNHNS and SASEGT. The V gene end was trimmed by 5 bases and the J gene end by 3 bases; junction bases not matched to a gene: 3. In DNA form, the CDR3 reads TGTGCCAGCAGTCCCGGGACAGGGACAGATACGCAGTATTTT. The encoded protein is CASSPGTGTDTQYF.

This clone was observed a single time. The V gene is TRBV2, the J gene TRBJ2-5; D may be TRBD2 (6 bases). Germline V gene lookup returns CDR1 SNHLY and CDR2 FYNNEI. V lost 6 bases to trimming and J lost 1 base, with 12 bases between them. The CDR3 is 14 residues long. CDR3 bases: TGTGCCAGCAGAGAGCGGACTATCCAAGAGACCCAGTACTTC. As protein: CASRERTIQETQYF.

V usage is TRBV28 and J usage is TRBJ2-3; no definite D call. Trimming shortened V by 9 bases and J by 0 bases, and 10 bases separated the two germline ends. CDR1 MDHEN and CDR2 SYDVKM come from the germline V gene. This CDR3 is built from 13 residues. The CDR3 region has the DNA TGTGCCAGTAGTGCTCCTAGCACAGATACGCAGTATTTT. It encodes CASSAPSTDTQYF.

V usage is TRBV5-6 and J usage is TRBJ2-3, with 7 bases that match TRBD1. V trimming: 0 bases; J trimming: 0 bases; junction bases outside the gene matches: 4. The length of the CDR3 is 16 residues. CDR1 SGHDT and CDR2 YYEEEE come from the germline V gene. The CDR3: CASSLVTGLSTDTQYF. DNA of the CDR3: TGTGCCAGCAGCTTGGTGACAGGGCTCAGCACAGATACGCAGTATTTT.

This clone has only one observation. This chain joins TRBV19 and TRBJ1-4, with 11 bases fitting TRBD1. This CDR3 region has 14 residues. From germline, CDR1 is LNHDA and CDR2 SQIVND (reference sequence). J gave up 8 bases and V 6 bases, and 5 bases lay outside the gene matches. The CDR3 protein is CASRDRGREEKLFF. Here the CDR3 DNA reads TGTGCCAGTAGGGACAGGGGGCGTGAAGAAAAACTGTTTTTT.

The chain is built from TRBV11-2 and TRBJ2-7; D may be TRBD2 (6 bases). CDR1 is SGHAT, CDR2 FQNNGV, per germline. The ends were cut back, 1 base at V and 4 bases at J, with 20 bases in the middle. This CDR3 has 17 residues. The CDR3 protein is CASSLAGTPRLLYEQYF. The DNA for the CDR3 is TGTGCCAGCAGCTTAGCCGGGACTCCTCGACTACTGTACGAGCAGTACTTC.

The rearrangement joins TRBV5-1 to TRBJ2-5; D is perhaps TRBD1 or TRBD2 (6 bases each). CDR1 and CDR2 (germline): SGHRS, YFSETQ. The CDR3 extends over 15 amino acids. The V end lost 1 base, the J end lost 4 bases, and 14 bases lay between the germline ends. The DNA of the CDR3 is TGCGCCAGCAGCTTGTTTCCGGGGGCGGGAGAGACCCAGTACTTC. This gives the protein CASSLFPGAGETQYF.

J is TRBJ2-7 and V is TRBV29-1; 7 nucleotides match TRBD2. The CDR3 loop spans 13 amino acids. With V trimmed by 5 bases and J by 0 bases, 4 bases remained unmatched. Germline lookup yields CDR1 SQVTM and CDR2 ANQGSEA. Here the CDR3 DNA reads TGCAGCGTTCCTAGCGGAAACTCCTACGAGCAGTACTTC. Translation: CSVPSGNSYEQYF.

This sequence joins TRBV5-1 and TRBJ2-1, with TRBD2 as a possible D gene (6 bases). Trimming shortened V by 0 bases and J by 7 bases, and 14 bases separated the two germline ends. There are 15 residues in the CDR3. CDR1 SGHRS and CDR2 YFSETQ come from the germline V gene. CDR3 amino acids: CASSLAPGDLNEQFF. The CDR3 DNA is TGCGCCAGCAGCTTGGCCCCGGGAGACCTGAATGAGCAGTTCTTC. Variable domain in full (rest from reference TRBV5-1 and TRBJ2-1): KAGVTQTPRYLIKTRGQQVTLSCSPISGHRSVSWYQQTPGQGLQFLFEYFSETQRNKGNFPGRFSGRQFSNSRSEMNVSTLELGDSALYLCASSLAPGDLNEQFFGPGTRLTVL.